This T cell receptor (beta chain) stems from a study of blood T cell repertoires in COVID-19. V was shortened by 6 bases and J by 4 bases, with 12 bases between the two germline ends. The CDR3 is 13 residues long. Germline lookup yields CDR1 LNHDA and CDR2 SQIVND (reference sequence). TCRdb's table, derived via immunoSEQ multiplex PCR, lists solely in-frame clones and lacks some. The data hold 200,000 to 250,000 clones, with under 85% observed a single time. The genes are TRBV19 and TRBJ1-1; D remains unclear. Sequencing was performed on peripheral blood. This clonotype originated in a woman in her thirties or forties with active or convalescent COVID-19. The chain's CDR3 is CASRVRMATEAFF. DNA for the CDR3: TGTGCCAGTAGAGTTCGAATGGCCACTGAAGCTTTCTTT.